These 18 T cell receptor beta chains originate from one sample sequenced in a study of T cell repertoires in cytomegalovirus infection. Each CDR3 protein is one row after TCRdb ran MiXCR on the reads. The sample carries 250,000 to 300,000 distinct CDR3 sequences, roughly an eighth recorded once. Material: PBMCs. All receptors come from a human donor in good health (CMV status not recorded). Some clones in this sample may be carry-over from other donors' samples.

This clonotype turned up a few times. The rearrangement links TRBV28 to TRBJ2-2; 7 nucleotides agree with TRBD1. Per germline, CDR1 MDHEN and CDR2 SYDVKM. The ends lost 6 bases at V and 4 bases at J; junction bases unmatched: 14. The CDR3 sequence is 17 residues long. The CDR3 spells CASSTRHRGKGTGELFF. CDR3 DNA sequence: TGTGCCAGCAGCACCCGCCACAGGGGAAAGGGCACCGGGGAGCTGTTTTTT.

This chain connects TRBV19 to TRBJ2-6; D is possibly TRBD1 (6 bases). Germline assignment: CDR1 LNHDA and CDR2 SQIVND (reference sequence). V lost 9 bases and J 2 bases, leaving 11 bases between the germline ends. The length of the CDR3 is 14 residues. This CDR3 reads CASESGAGANVLTF. The CDR3 DNA is TGTGCCAGCGAGTCAGGGGCTGGGGCCAACGTCCTGACTTTC. Full variable domain (outside the CDR3, taken from reference TRBV19 and TRBJ2-6): DGGITQSPKYLFRKEGQNVTLSCEQNLNHDAMYWYRQDPGQGLRLIYYSQIVNDFQKGDIAEGYSVSREKKESFPLTVTSAQKNPTAFYLCASESGAGANVLTFGAGSRLTVL.

This clonotype was observed at least ten times. The chain is built from TRBV20-1 and TRBJ1-5; the match to TRBD1 covers 7 bases. Germline V gene lookup returns CDR1 DFQATT and CDR2 SNEGSKA (reference sequence). The CDR3 sequence is 14 residues long. The trim removed 5 bases at V and 0 bases at J, leaving 4 bases unmatched. The CDR3 loop is CSAQGEDSNQPQHF. The CDR3 DNA is TGCAGTGCTCAGGGGGAGGATAGCAATCAGCCCCAGCATTTT.

This clonotype came up many times. The chain recombines TRBV7-2 with TRBJ1-6; D remains ambiguous. In germline, CDR1 is SGHTA, CDR2 FQGNSA. This CDR3 region has 15 residues. Trimming took 2 bases from V and 7 from J, leaving 12 bases between them. The CDR3 reads CASSLTSKGNSPLHF. Here the CDR3 DNA reads TGTGCCAGCAGCTTAACATCTAAAGGGAATTCACCCCTCCACTTT.

At least ten counts were recorded for this clonotype. This rearrangement joins TRBV2 to TRBJ1-2, with D uncertain. The CDR3 has 12 residues. The germline V and J ends were trimmed by 4 bases and 0 bases, with 3 bases remaining between them. Germline CDR1 is SNHLY and CDR2 is FYNNEI. CDR3 in DNA: TGTGCCAGCAGTGTCTCTAACTATGGCTACACCTTC. Translating gives CASSVSNYGYTF.

This clonotype was seen only a few times. The CDR3 DNA is TGTGCCAGCTCACCTCAAGGGGACAGCTACGAGCAGTACTTC. This encodes CASSPQGDSYEQYF. The chain carries TRBV18 and TRBJ2-7; 7 bases are a match to TRBD1. The length of the CDR3 is 14 residues. Germline trimming cut 3 bases from V and 3 bases from J; bases unmatched to any gene: 5. Germline-derived CDR1 and CDR2 are KGHSH and LQKENI. Full variable domain (remainder filled in from reference TRBV18 and TRBJ2-7): NAGVMQNPRHLVRRRGQEARLRCSPMKGHSHVYWYRQLPEEGLKFMVYLQKENIIDESGMPKERFSAEFPKEGPSILRIQQVVRGDSAAYFCASSPQGDSYEQYFGPGTRLTVT.

This chain connects TRBV9 to TRBJ1-1; TRBD1 might be the D (5 bases). The V gene's germline CDR1 is SGDLS and CDR2 YYNGEE. Trimming shortened V by 2 bases and J by 1 base, and 9 bases separated the two germline ends. The CDR3 is 14 amino acids. CDR3: CASSVGTANTEAFF. The CDR3 coding sequence is TGTGCCAGCAGCGTGGGGACGGCGAACACTGAAGCTTTCTTT.

For the CDR3, the DNA is TGTGCCAGCAGTTCCCAAGGTCCAGATAGCAATCAGCCCCAGCATTTT. Translating it yields CASSSQGPDSNQPQHF. The chain links TRBV6-5 to TRBJ1-5, with D unresolved. Per germline, CDR1 MNHEY and CDR2 SVGAGI. V lost 4 bases and J lost 0, with 13 bases in between. This CDR3 is built from 16 residues.

This sequence joins TRBV12-3 or TRBV12-4 and TRBJ2-7; tentative D call: TRBD1 (5 bases). This CDR3 spans 13 amino acids. Deletions cut 7 bases from V and 2 bases from J, with 12 bases between. CDR3 in DNA: TGTGCCAGCACCCCGACAGAGACCTACGAGCAGTACTTC. It is translated as CASTPTETYEQYF.

This clonotype appeared a few times. This chain joins TRBV29-1 and TRBJ1-2; 9 nucleotides match TRBD1. CDR1 and CDR2 from the germline V gene are SQVTM and ANQGSEA. This CDR3 spans 14 amino acids. The V gene end was trimmed by 4 bases and the J gene end by 6 bases; junction bases not matched to a gene: 9. The CDR3 nucleotides are TGCAGCGTTGTAGGGACAGGGTATAGGGATGGCTACACCTTC. Amino acid sequence: CSVVGTGYRDGYTF.

This clonotype was counted only a few times. The chain's CDR3 is CASSLDKGTDTQYF. The DNA of the CDR3 is TGCGCCAGCAGCTTGGACAAGGGGACAGATACGCAGTATTTT. The gene calls are TRBV5-1 and TRBJ2-3; the D gene is possibly TRBD1 (5 bases). Germline CDR1 SGHRS, CDR2 YFSETQ. The CDR3 length is 14 residues. Trimming cost V 0 bases and J 3 bases, with 8 bases left between them. Supplemented by reference TRBV5-1 and TRBJ2-3, the full variable domain reads KAGVTQTPRYLIKTRGQQVTLSCSPISGHRSVSWYQQTPGQGLQFLFEYFSETQRNKGNFPGRFSGRQFSNSRSEMNVSTLELGDSALYLCASSLDKGTDTQYFGPGTRLTVL.

The sample holds many counts of this clonotype. V is TRBV7-2 and J is TRBJ2-5; perhaps TRBD2 as D (6 bases). CDR3 length: 12 residues. V lost 6 bases and J 4 bases, leaving 9 bases between the germline ends. The germline V gene has CDR1 SGHTA and CDR2 FQGNSA. This chain's CDR3 is CASRGGGETQYF. The DNA of the CDR3 is TGTGCCAGCAGGGGAGGAGGAGAGACCCAGTACTTC.

This clonotype showed up many times. CDR3 DNA: TGTGCCAGCAGCCCTGGACAGGACCCACAAGAGACCCAGTACTTC. Residues: CASSPGQDPQETQYF. This chain uses TRBV11-2 with TRBJ2-5; 7 bases fit TRBD1. Germline loops: CDR1 SGHAT, CDR2 FQNNGV. After removal of 5 bases from V and 2 bases from J, the junction contained 8 bases not matched to a gene. This CDR3 is 15 amino acids long.

This clonotype was seen only a few times. The chain is built from TRBV28 and TRBJ1-5, with a possible D match to TRBD1 (5 bases). Trimming left V 5 bases short and J 2 bases short, with 19 bases between. The V gene's germline CDR1 is MDHEN and CDR2 SYDVKM. This CDR3 has 17 amino acids. CDR3 sequence (DNA): TGTGCCAGCAGTCCCTTAAGACTGGGGGGAGGCAATCAGCCCCAGCATTTT. Translation: CASSPLRLGGGNQPQHF.

This clonotype was recorded at least ten times. The rearrangement links TRBV5-8 to TRBJ1-5; 9 bases fit TRBD1. This CDR3 is built from 13 residues. V was pared by 9 bases and J by 4 bases, with 5 bases of the junction left unmatched. CDR1 and CDR2 from the germline V gene are SGHTS and YDEGEE. CDR3 nucleotides: TGTGCCACCAACGGACAGGGGAATCAGCCCCAGCATTTT. Translated, it gives CATNGQGNQPQHF.

This clonotype has ten or more counts. The chain combines TRBV7-2 with TRBJ1-4; D may be TRBD1 (5 bases). Germline CDR1 and CDR2: SGHTA and FQGNSA. V lost 1 base and J lost 6, with 12 bases in between. This CDR3 contains 15 residues. In nucleotides, the CDR3 is TGTGCCAGCAGCTTAGTCGGGGGGGGTGATGAAAAACTGTTTTTT. Protein product: CASSLVGGGDEKLFF.

This clonotype has a count of ten or more. The genes are TRBV20-1 and TRBJ1-5; TRBD1 matches at 8 bases. Germline CDR1 and CDR2: DFQATT and SNEGSKA (reference sequence). V dropped 0 bases and J dropped 7; count of bases not matched to a gene: 5. This CDR3 comprises 14 residues. The CDR3 DNA is TGCAGTGCTAGAGATTCAGGGGGCTTGCAGCCCCAGCATTTT. Amino acid sequence: CSARDSGGLQPQHF.

The sample holds a few counts of this clonotype. The chain carries TRBV20-1 and TRBJ1-2, with TRBD1 matching 7 bases. From germline, CDR1 is DFQATT and CDR2 SNEGSKA (reference sequence). The CDR3 has 16 amino acids. V lost 4 bases to trimming and J lost 4 bases; unmatched junction nucleotides: 15. CDR3 residues: CSAKDREGAFSYGYTF. CDR3 DNA sequence: TGCAGTGCTAAAGACAGGGAGGGGGCGTTTAGCTATGGCTACACCTTC.